The source of this T cell receptor (beta chain) is a study (dated by TCRdb to about 2015). Turning to the overall study: The study tested whether tumor-infiltrating Tregs in breast cancer are recruited from blood Tregs or converted in situ from other CD4+ T cell subsets. Overall study results and their limits: The greatest overlap of tumor-infiltrating Treg TCR alpha and beta sequences was observed with tumor naive CD4+ T cells, followed by blood naive CD4+ T cells. In terms of TCR gene usage, tumor memory CD4+ T cells clustered together with blood and lymph node memory CD4+ cells, as well as with lymph node naive CD4+ cells. The validation in the larger cohort was limited to a single TCR beta V-J rearrangement instead of whole repertoires.

The Miltenyi Naive CD4+ T Cell Isolation kit was used to purify naive CD4+ T cells, and CD25 microbeads were used to remove Tregs. Tregs, naive and memory CD4+ T cells from tumor, blood and ipsilateral draining lymph nodes of a few breast cancer patients underwent full-length TCR alpha and beta sequencing. Ficoll density gradient centrifugation was used to isolate mononuclear cells from either lymph nodes or roughly 50 ml of peripheral blood. FACS confirmed that the sorted cell populations were more than 90% pure. Full-length TCR variable regions were amplified by 5' RACE PCR with constant-region reverse primers, and semi-nested PCR with Nested Universal Primer A was subsequently performed. The ReliaPrep RNA Cell Miniprep System was used to extract total RNA, which was then reverse transcribed into 5'RACE-ready cDNA with the SMARTer RACE 5'/3' Kit. Multiplex adaptors were used to barcode full-length TCR alpha and beta libraries, and the barcoded libraries were sequenced on an Illumina MiSeq. Per the source publication's procedure: For each of nine subset-tissue groups, sequencing data from the five patients were combined, and the groups were compared by unsupervised clustering of TCR gene usage. The Morisita-Horn index was used to calculate repertoire similarity, with shared sequences weighted by how much each contributed to each repertoire. TCRdb reprocessing: public reads trimmed at Q25 with fastp, clones called with MiXCR, in-frame beta chains kept. Rows with one shared CDR3 protein collapse into an entry with the most common genes and DNA. TCRdb's processing, not the study's, gives the V and J calls here. The sample yields tens of thousands of distinct CDR3 sequences; 17% were counted once. The ten largest make up roughly 2.4% of the sample.

This clonotype appeared many times. The target of this receptor is not known. No qualities accompany the bases; no much larger clone lies one base away. Material for sequencing was naive CD4+ T cells sorted from blood. This sample's cell subset or site label indicates: naive CD4+ T cells, CD4+CD45RA+CD25-. This TCR derives from a female donor with breast cancer.

The CDR3 region has the sequence CSVEIGLAGGYTGELFF. The nucleotide sequence is given as TGCAGCGTTGAGATTGGGCTAGCGGGAGGGTACACCGGGGAGCTGTTTTTT. Recombination linked TRBV29-1 to TRBJ2-2; TRBD2 matches 12 bases in the middle. The germline V gene sets CDR1 to SQVTM and CDR2 to ANQGSEA. Germline trimming amounts to 3 bases on V and 3 bases on J, with 8 as the count of junction bases outside the gene matches. From cysteine to phenylalanine, the CDR3 is 17 amino acids long. The kept DNA is CDR3 alone, 51 bases in frame from the first base.